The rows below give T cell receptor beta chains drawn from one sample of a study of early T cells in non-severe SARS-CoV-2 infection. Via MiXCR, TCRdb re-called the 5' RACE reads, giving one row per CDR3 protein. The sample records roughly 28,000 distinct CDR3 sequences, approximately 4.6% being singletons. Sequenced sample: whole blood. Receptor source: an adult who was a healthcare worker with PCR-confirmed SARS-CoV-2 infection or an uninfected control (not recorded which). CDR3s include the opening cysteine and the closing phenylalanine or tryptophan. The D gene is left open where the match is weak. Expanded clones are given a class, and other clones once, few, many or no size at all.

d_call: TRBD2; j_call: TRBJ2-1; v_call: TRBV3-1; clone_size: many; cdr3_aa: CASSQRTSNNEQFF; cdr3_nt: TGTGCCAGCAGCCAAAGGACTAGTAACAATGAGCAGTTCTTC
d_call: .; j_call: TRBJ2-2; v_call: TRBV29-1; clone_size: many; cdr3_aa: CSVVRAGELFF; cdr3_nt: TGCAGCGTTGTGCGCGCCGGGGAGCTGTTTTTT
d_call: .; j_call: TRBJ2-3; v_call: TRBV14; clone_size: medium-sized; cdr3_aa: CASRGQAGYPADTQYF; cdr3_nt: TGTGCCAGCAGAGGACAAGCAGGGTATCCTGCAGATACGCAGTATTTT
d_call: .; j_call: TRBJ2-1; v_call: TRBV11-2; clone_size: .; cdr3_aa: CASSLERAHHEQFF; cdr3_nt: TGTGCCAGCAGCTTAGAACGAGCACATCACGAGCAGTTCTTC
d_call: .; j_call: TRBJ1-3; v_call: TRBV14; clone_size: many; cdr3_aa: CASTPAEYPLSSGNTIYF; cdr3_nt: TGTGCCAGCACCCCCGCGGAGTACCCACTCAGCTCTGGAAACACCATATATTTT
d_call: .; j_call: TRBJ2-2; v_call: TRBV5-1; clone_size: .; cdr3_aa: CASRLGPSGTGNTGELFF; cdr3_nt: TGCGCCAGCAGATTGGGTCCGAGCGGGACAGGGAACACCGGGGAGCTGTTTTTT
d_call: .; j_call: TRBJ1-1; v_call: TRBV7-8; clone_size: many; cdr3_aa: CASSFLQGLNTEAFF; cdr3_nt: TGTGCCAGCAGCTTCCTACAGGGATTGAACACTGAAGCTTTCTTT
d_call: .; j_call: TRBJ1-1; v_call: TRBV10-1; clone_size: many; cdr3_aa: CASSDSMYTEAFF; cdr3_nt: TGCGCCAGCAGTGATTCGATGTACACTGAAGCTTTCTTT
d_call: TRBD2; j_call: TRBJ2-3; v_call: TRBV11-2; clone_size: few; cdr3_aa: CASSLQGRGYSWREMGTDTQYF; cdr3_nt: TGTGCCAGCAGCCTCCAGGGAAGGGGATATTCTTGGCGGGAGATGGGGACAGATACGCAGTATTTT
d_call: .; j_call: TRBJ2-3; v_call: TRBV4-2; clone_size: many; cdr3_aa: CASSQDTTSTDTQYF; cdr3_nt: TGTGCCAGCAGCCAAGATACGACTAGCACAGATACGCAGTATTTT
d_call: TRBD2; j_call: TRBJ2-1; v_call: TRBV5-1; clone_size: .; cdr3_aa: CASSIGLAGGNNEQFF; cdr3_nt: TGCGCCAGCAGCATCGGACTAGCGGGAGGTAACAATGAGCAGTTCTTC
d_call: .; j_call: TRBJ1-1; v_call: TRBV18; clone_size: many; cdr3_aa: CASSPNLNTEAFF; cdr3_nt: TGTGCCAGCTCACCGAATTTGAACACTGAAGCTTTCTTT
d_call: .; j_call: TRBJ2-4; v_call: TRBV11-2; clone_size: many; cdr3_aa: CASRRLGVGIQYF; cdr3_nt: TGTGCCAGCAGACGTTTAGGGGTCGGCATTCAGTACTTC
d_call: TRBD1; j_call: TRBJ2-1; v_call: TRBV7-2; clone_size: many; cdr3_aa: CASSPRQGPGEQFF; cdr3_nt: TGTGCCAGCAGCCCCCGACAGGGGCCCGGGGAGCAGTTCTTC
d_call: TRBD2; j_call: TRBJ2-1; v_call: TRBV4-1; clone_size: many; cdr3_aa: CASSLSQTSGGDNEQFF; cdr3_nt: TGCGCCAGCAGCCTTTCACAGACTAGCGGGGGAGACAATGAGCAGTTCTTC
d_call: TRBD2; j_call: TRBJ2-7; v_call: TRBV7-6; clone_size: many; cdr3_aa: CAGTSGSRGYEQYF; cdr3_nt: TGTGCCGGGACTAGCGGGAGTCGGGGCTACGAGCAGTACTTC
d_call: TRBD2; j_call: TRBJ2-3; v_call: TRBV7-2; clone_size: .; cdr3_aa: CASSLTPGTSKDTQYF; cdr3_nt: TGTGCCAGCAGCCTAACCCCCGGGACTAGCAAGGATACGCAGTATTTT
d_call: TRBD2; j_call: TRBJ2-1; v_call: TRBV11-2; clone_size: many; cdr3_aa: CASSLGGTSLRNEQFF; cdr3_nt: TGTGCCAGCAGCTTAGGCGGGACTAGTCTGCGGAATGAGCAGTTCTTC
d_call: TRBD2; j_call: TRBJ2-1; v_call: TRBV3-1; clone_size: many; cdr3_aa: CASCKMGLASTGSYNEQFF; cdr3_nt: TGTGCCAGCTGTAAGATGGGACTAGCGAGTACGGGCTCCTACAATGAGCAGTTCTTC
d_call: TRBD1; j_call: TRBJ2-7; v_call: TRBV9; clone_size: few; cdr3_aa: CASSVDEGARYEQYF; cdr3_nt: TGTGCCAGCAGCGTAGACGAGGGGGCGCGCTACGAGCAGTACTTC
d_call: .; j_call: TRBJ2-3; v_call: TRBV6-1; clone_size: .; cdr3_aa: CASNYDPMAPGTDTQYF; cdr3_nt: TGTGCCAGCAACTATGACCCCATGGCCCCTGGCACAGATACGCAGTATTTT
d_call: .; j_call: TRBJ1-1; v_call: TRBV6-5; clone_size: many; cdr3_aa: CASTERAGEVVAFF; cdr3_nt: TGTGCCAGCACCGAACGGGCAGGGGAGGTCGTGGCTTTCTTT
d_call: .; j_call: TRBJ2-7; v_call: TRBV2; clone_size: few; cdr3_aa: CASSARDSLYEQYF; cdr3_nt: TGTGCCAGCAGTGCCCGGGACTCTTTATACGAGCAGTACTTC
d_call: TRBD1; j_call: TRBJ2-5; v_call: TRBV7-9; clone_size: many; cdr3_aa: CASRGTGRETQYF; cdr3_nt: TGTGCCAGCAGAGGGACAGGGCGAGAGACCCAGTACTTC
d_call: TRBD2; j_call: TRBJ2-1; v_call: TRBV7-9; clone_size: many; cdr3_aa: CASSLRAGGRNEQFF; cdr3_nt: TGTGCCAGCAGCTTAAGGGCGGGAGGGCGGAATGAGCAGTTCTTC
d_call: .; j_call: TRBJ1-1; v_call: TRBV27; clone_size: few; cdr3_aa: CASSLDLGNTEAFF; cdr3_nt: TGTGCCAGCAGTTTAGACCTAGGGAACACTGAAGCTTTCTTT
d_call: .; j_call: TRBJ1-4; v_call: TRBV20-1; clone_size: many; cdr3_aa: CSASGGKTNEKLFF; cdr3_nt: TGCAGTGCTAGTGGAGGGAAGACTAATGAAAAACTGTTTTTT
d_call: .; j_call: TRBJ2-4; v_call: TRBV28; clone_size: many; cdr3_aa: CASQSPGAKNIQYF; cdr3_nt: TGTGCCAGCCAATCCCCAGGGGCTAAAAACATTCAGTACTTC
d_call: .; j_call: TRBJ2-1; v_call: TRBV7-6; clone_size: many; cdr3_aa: CASSTNAGRGNEQFF; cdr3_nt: TGTGCCAGCAGCACTAACGCGGGGAGAGGGAACGAGCAGTTCTTC
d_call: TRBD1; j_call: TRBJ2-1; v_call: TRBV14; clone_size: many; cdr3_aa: CASSHLVGQGLKNEQFF; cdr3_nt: TGTGCCAGCAGCCATTTGGTGGGACAGGGCCTTAAGAATGAGCAGTTCTTC
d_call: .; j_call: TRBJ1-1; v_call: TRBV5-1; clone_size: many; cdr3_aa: CASSFSGNTEAFF; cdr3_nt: TGCGCCAGCAGCTTCAGCGGGAACACTGAAGCTTTCTTT
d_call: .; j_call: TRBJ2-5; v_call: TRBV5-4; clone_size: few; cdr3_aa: CASSLGGGTGQETQYF; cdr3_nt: TGTGCCAGCAGCTTGGGGGGCGGGACGGGGCAAGAGACCCAGTACTTC
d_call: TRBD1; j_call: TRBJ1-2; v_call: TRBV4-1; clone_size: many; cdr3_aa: CASSQEGTGGDGYTF; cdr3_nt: TGCGCCAGCAGCCAAGAGGGCACAGGGGGAGATGGCTACACCTTC
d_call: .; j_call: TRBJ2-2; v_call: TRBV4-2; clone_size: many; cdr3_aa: CVSRRAGDPGELFF; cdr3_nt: TGTGTCAGCAGGCGAGCGGGTGATCCCGGGGAGCTGTTTTTT
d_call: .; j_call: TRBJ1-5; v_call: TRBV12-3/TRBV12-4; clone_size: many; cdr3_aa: CASSIDRTAQPQHF; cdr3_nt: TGTGCCAGCAGCATAGACAGGACGGCTCAGCCCCAGCATTTT
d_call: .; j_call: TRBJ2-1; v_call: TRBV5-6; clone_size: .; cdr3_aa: CASSFSGTRYNEQFF; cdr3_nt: TGTGCCAGCAGCTTCTCCGGGACCCGCTACAATGAGCAGTTCTTC
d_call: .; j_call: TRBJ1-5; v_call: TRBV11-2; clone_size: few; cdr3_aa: CASSRGLNQPQHF; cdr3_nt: TGTGCCAGCAGCCGGGGTCTAAATCAGCCCCAGCATTTT
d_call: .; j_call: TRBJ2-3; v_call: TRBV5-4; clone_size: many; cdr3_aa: CASSLVRTDTQYF; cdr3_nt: TGTGCCAGCAGCTTGGTACGCACAGATACGCAGTATTTT
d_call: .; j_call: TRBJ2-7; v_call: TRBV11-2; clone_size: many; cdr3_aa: CASSLLRGPYEQYF; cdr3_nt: TGTGCCAGCAGCTTACTTCGCGGTCCCTACGAGCAGTACTTC
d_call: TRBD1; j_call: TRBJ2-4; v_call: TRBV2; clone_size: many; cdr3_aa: CASSTGGWDIQYF; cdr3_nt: TGTGCCAGCAGTACAGGGGGCTGGGACATTCAGTACTTC
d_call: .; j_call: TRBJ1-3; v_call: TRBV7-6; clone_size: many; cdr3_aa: CASSFGIGNTIYF; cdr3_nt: TGTGCCAGCAGCTTTGGAATAGGAAACACCATATATTTT
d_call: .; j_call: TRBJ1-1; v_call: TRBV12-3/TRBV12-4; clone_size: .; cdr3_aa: CASSLRAPGGAFF; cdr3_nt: TGTGCCAGCAGTTTAAGGGCCCCCGGCGGGGCTTTCTTT
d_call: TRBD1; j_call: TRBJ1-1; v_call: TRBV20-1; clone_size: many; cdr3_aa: CSASGTGGVMNTEAFF; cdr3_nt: TGCAGTGCTTCCGGGACAGGAGGCGTTATGAACACTGAAGCTTTCTTT
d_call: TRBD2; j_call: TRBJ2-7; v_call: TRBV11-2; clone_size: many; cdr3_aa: CASSLWREHYEQYF; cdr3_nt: TGTGCCAGCAGCTTATGGCGGGAGCACTACGAGCAGTACTTC
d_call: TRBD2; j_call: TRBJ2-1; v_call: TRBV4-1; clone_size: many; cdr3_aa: CASSQPLAGGLNEQFF; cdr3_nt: TGCGCCAGCAGCCAACCCCTAGCGGGGGGCCTCAATGAGCAGTTCTTC